This TCR beta chain appears in the sequencing data of a study of control samples from healthy donors and cancer patients (dated by TCRdb to 2018 to 2020). The cysteine opens and the phenylalanine closes a CDR3 of 17 amino acids. Left in the record is the CDR3 DNA by itself, 51 bases read in frame from the first base. According to the germline V gene (reference sequence), CDR1 reads LNHDA and CDR2 reads SQIVND. Trimming takes 5 bases off V and 5 bases off J; junction bases not matched to a gene: 8. For this clone: This clone's antigen is unknown. There are no base qualities to consult, and no much larger clone falls within one base.

To prepare the library, the immunoSEQ multiplex PCR assay was applied. Imported from immuneACCESS, the table was reduced by TCRdb to in-frame sequences with V and J called. These copies leave out some clones; in studies compared against another copy, an unresolved V gene accounts for under half, and the cause of the remainder is not known. The table for this sample lists about 130,000 clones; over 75% of them were counted only once. The ten largest clones take up 2% to 3% of the sample. The rearranged chain carries TRBV19 and TRBJ1-6, and 11 bases in between align with TRBD1. The source of this sequence is a man aged 40-50 years in good health. Sequenced sample: blood. At the DNA level, the sequence is TGTGCCAGTAGTCAGGACAGGGGGCAAACAGATAATTCACCCCTCCACTTT. This encodes CASSQDRGQTDNSPLHF.